The clone carrying this T cell receptor beta chain was recorded a few times. Its antigen is unknown. TCRdb reanalysed the reads using MiXCR and keeps one entry per CDR3 protein. The data show some 230,000 distinct CDR3 sequences, about 20% seen once. The length of the CDR3 is 15 residues. V was pared by 6 bases and J by 5 bases, with 14 bases between. This entry is derived from a study of T cell repertoires in cytomegalovirus infection. Study in general: Indicated by public TCR beta signatures were CMV infection and matching HLA type.

Broader study findings: CMV carriers having the relevant HLA were flagged by cumulative public TCR beta family frequency.

The J gene is TRBJ1-6, the V gene TRBV12-3 or TRBV12-4; the D gene is possibly TRBD1 (6 bases). The material sequenced was CD8+ T cells from PBMCs. This receptor was taken from a human donor in good health (CMV status not recorded). Some clones in this sample may be carry-over from other donors' samples. CDR3 in amino acids: CASSSGQPHNSPLHF. The CDR3 DNA is TGTGCCAGCAGCTCAGGACAGCCACATAATTCACCCCTCCACTTT.